The 11 T cell receptor beta chains below were found in one sample sequenced in a study of cytomegalovirus exposure and HLA in healthy donors. The PCR used 60 Vbeta and 13 Jbeta primers. Profiling relied on immunoSEQ multiplex PCR, and the TCRdb table lists in-frame clones only, not all of them. The sample holds under 150,000 clones, about 80% seen once. Sequencing was done on a sample of PBMCs. These receptor sequences come from a man between 25 and 39 years old in good health and CMV-seropositive.

The J gene is TRBJ2-7, the V gene TRBV11-3; possibly TRBD2 for D (5 bases). CDR3 length equals 15 residues. CDR1 is SGHNT and CDR2 is YENEEA in the germline V gene. The V and J ends lost 0 bases and 3 bases respectively, with 12 bases between them. The CDR3 region has the DNA TGTGCCAGCAGCTTAGATTCGGGATTCGTCTACGAGCAGTACTTC. Protein product: CASSLDSGFVYEQYF. The full variable domain, completed using reference TRBV11-3 and TRBJ2-7, is EAGVVQSPRYKIIEKKQPVAFWCNPISGHNTLYWYLQNLGQGPELLIRYENEEAVDDSQLPKDRFSAERLKGVDSTLKIQPAELGDSAVYLCASSLDSGFVYEQYFGPGTRLTVT.

This clone was seen only a few times. This chain uses TRBV28 with TRBJ2-7; 8 nucleotides agree with TRBD1. This CDR3 spans 12 amino acids. Trimming removed 10 bases from V and 3 bases from J; junction bases left unmatched: 5. Germline-derived CDR1 and CDR2 are MDHEN and SYDVKM. The CDR3 region is CAIQGAGYEQYF. The DNA of the CDR3 is TGTGCCATCCAGGGGGCGGGCTACGAGCAGTACTTC. The variable domain in full, completed from reference TRBV28 and TRBJ2-7, reads DVKVTQSSRYLVKRTGEKVFLECVQDMDHENMFWYRQDPGLGLRLIYFSYDVKMKEKGDIPEGYSVSREKKERFSLILESASTNQTSMYLCAIQGAGYEQYFGPGTRLTVT.

The chain has TRBV7-2 and TRBJ2-7, with 9 bases matching TRBD2. Germline V CDR1 and CDR2: SGHTA, FQGNSA. The trim removed 4 bases at V and 3 bases at J, leaving 7 bases unmatched. The CDR3 runs to 15 residues. CDR3 residues: CASSSGSGRIYEQYF. CDR3 coding DNA: TGTGCCAGCAGCTCCGGGAGCGGGAGGATCTACGAGCAGTACTTC.

The chain employs TRBV29-1 and TRBJ1-5; D is unresolved. CDR1 and CDR2 from the germline V gene are SQVTM and ANQGSEA. The CDR3 covers 13 residues. V lost 7 bases and J lost 7, with 17 bases in between. The DNA of the CDR3 is TGCAGCGCATTGACCGGAGCGACCCAGCCCCAGCATTTT. Translated, it gives CSALTGATQPQHF.

The chain couples TRBV7-6 to TRBJ2-3; 12 bases are shared with TRBD2. CDR1 is SGHVS and CDR2 is FNYEAQ in the germline V gene. The CDR3 runs 17 residues. With V trimmed by 0 bases and J by 0 bases, 1 base remained unmatched. CDR3 sequence reads: CASSLAGLAGSTDTQYF. The CDR3 DNA is TGTGCCAGCAGCTTAGCGGGACTAGCGGGTAGCACAGATACGCAGTATTTT.

The V and J genes are TRBV15 and TRBJ1-4; D is ambiguous. The length of the CDR3 is 15 residues. V lost 5 bases to trimming and J lost 4 bases, with 14 bases between them. Germline V gene lookup returns CDR1 LNHNV and CDR2 YYDKDF (reference sequence). The chain's CDR3 is CATSPRMQVNEKLFF. As DNA, the CDR3 is TGTGCCACCAGCCCAAGGATGCAGGTTAATGAAAAACTGTTTTTT.

The chain recombines TRBV28 with TRBJ2-1; D unresolved. This CDR3 contains 15 residues. V was cut by 8 bases and J by 7 bases, with 21 bases left in between. Germline CDR1 is MDHEN and CDR2 is SYDVKM. This chain's CDR3 is CASLPTQWYRNEQFF. For the CDR3, the DNA is TGTGCCAGCCTACCTACCCAATGGTACCGGAATGAGCAGTTCTTC.

The CDR3 DNA is TGTGCCGGCGGGGGGATTGGGGGAGGCTACACCTTC. Its translation: CAGGGIGGGYTF. The chain recombines TRBV28 with TRBJ1-2; tentatively, D is TRBD1 (5 bases). Germline values: CDR1 MDHEN, CDR2 SYDVKM. The CDR3 extends over 12 amino acids. With 11 bases removed from V and 8 bases from J, the gap between germline ends came to 18 bases.

This rearrangement joins TRBV7-9 to TRBJ1-5; the D is unclear. Trimming removed 0 bases at V and 0 bases at J, with 6 bases between. The CDR3 is 15 residues long. The germline V gene has CDR1 SEHNR and CDR2 FQNEAQ (reference sequence). This CDR3 reads CASSLAGGSNQPQHF. CDR3 sequence (DNA): TGTGCCAGCAGCTTAGCAGGCGGTAGCAATCAGCCCCAGCATTTT. The full variable domain, in which reference TRBV7-9 and TRBJ1-5 provide the parts outside the CDR3, is DTGVSQNPRHKITKRGQNVTFRCDPISEHNRLYWYRQTLGQGPEFLTYFQNEAQLEKSRLLSDRFSAERPKGSFSTLEIQRTEQGDSAMYLCASSLAGGSNQPQHFGDGTRLSIL.

This chain links TRBV10-3 with TRBJ2-7; D is ambiguous. Germline V gene data show CDR1 as ENHRY and CDR2 as SYGVKD. This CDR3 spans 11 amino acids. The CDR3: CATRSLYEQYF. In DNA, the CDR3 is TGTGCGACCAGGTCCCTCTACGAGCAGTACTTC.

The CDR3 reads CASSLGQSYGYTF. The CDR3 coding sequence is TGCGCCAGCAGCTTGGGCCAGTCCTATGGCTACACCTTC. The chain uses TRBV5-1 and TRBJ1-2; D ambiguous. Germline V gives CDR1 SGHRS, CDR2 YFSETQ. This CDR3 region has 13 residues. With 0 bases removed from V and 4 bases from J, the gap between germline ends came to 7 bases.